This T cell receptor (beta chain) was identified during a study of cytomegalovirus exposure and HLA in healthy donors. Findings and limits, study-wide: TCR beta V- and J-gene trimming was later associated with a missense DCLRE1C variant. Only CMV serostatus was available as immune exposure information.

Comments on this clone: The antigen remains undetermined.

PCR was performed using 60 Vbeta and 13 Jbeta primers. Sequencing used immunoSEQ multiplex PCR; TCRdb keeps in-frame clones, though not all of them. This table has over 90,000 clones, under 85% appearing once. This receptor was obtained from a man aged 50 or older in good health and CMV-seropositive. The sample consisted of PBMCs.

CDR3 sequence (DNA): TGTGCCAGCAGTGAAGCGCTGGGTCCTCCGGGTGAAAAACTGTTTTTT. This sequence encodes CASSEALGPPGEKLFF. V and J are TRBV6-1 and TRBJ1-4; D gene uncertain. Germline loops: CDR1 MNHNS, CDR2 SASEGT. This CDR3 region has 16 residues. V lost 0 bases to trimming and J lost 7 bases, with 15 bases between them.